This T cell receptor beta chain was identified during a study of Graves' ophthalmopathy and Graves' hyperthyroidism. V was clipped by 1 base and J by 5 bases; unmatched bases: 12. The CDR3 is made up of 19 amino acids. Germline V gene lookup returns CDR1 SGHNT and CDR2 YENEEA. The sample holds many counts of this clonotype. CDR3 regions of TCR beta were amplified from RNA transcripts. The first round was an RT-PCR with HTBI primers, and the second round was a multiplex PCR. MiXCR was run by TCRdb on the multiplex PCR reads, yielding one entry per CDR3 protein. Here the sample spans 170,000 or so distinct CDR3 sequences, 30% to 45% being singletons.

The chain joins TRBV11-3 to TRBJ2-5; TRBD2 matches at 14 bases. The specimen sequenced was peripheral blood. The receptor was isolated from a woman aged 40 to 50 with Graves' ophthalmopathy. CDR3 protein: CASSLVVGLAGGGWETQYF. The CDR3 nucleotides are TGTGCCAGCAGCTTAGTGGTCGGACTAGCGGGGGGAGGTTGGGAGACCCAGTACTTC.